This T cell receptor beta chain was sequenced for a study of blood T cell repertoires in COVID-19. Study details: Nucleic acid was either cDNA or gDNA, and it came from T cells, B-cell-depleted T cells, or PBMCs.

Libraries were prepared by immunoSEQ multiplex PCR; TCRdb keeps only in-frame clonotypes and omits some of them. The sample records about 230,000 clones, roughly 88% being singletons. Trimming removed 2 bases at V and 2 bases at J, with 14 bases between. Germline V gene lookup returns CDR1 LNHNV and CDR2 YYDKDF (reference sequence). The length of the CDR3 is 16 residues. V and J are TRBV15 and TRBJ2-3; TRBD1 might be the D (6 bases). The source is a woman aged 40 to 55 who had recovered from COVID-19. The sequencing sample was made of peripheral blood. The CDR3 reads CATSRRTAIVTDTQYF. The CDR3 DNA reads TGTGCCACCAGCAGAAGGACAGCGATTGTCACAGATACGCAGTATTTT.